This T cell receptor beta chain was recorded in a study of molecular identifiers for immune sequencing clone quantification. The overall study: Replicate experiments divided RNA from about 19,000 or 110,000 naive CD8 cells into five parts and sequenced four.

This clonotype was observed a handful of times. Its target is unknown. General study findings and limits: The share of molecules held by clones above 20 RNA copies was over 99% in effector cells and under 1% in naive cells.

TCRdb re-called the PCR reads with MiXCR, one entry per CDR3 protein. The profile covers about 630,000 distinct CDR3 sequences, with 25% appearing a single time and about 0.73% taken by the ten largest. Sample: naive CD8+ T cells from blood, with Jurkat cell RNA spiked in. As to subset: FACS-sorted CD8+CD4-CCR7+CD45RA+ naive T cells. The receptor was isolated from a human donor in good health. Some libraries in this study had Jurkat cell RNA spiked in.

CDR3 in amino acids: CASSFPPGLAGAGELFF. The CDR3 region has the DNA TGTGCCAGCAGCTTTCCACCGGGACTAGCGGGAGCCGGGGAGCTGTTTTTT. The chain uses TRBV5-6 and TRBJ2-2; 14 nucleotides agree with TRBD2. Germline-derived CDR1 and CDR2 are SGHDT and YYEEEE. J was trimmed by 6 bases and V by 2 bases; bases with no gene match: 6. CDR3 length equals 17 residues.